What follows is one T cell receptor (beta chain) and its context. What it binds is not known. The Oncomine TCR Beta short-read assay was applied to DNA of cultured CD4+ T cells. TCRdb reprocessed the PCR reads via MiXCR and lists one record per CDR3 protein. The table lists several thousand distinct CDR3 sequences, roughly 60% of them singletons, with roughly 36% in the top ten. These data belong to a study of vaccination and CD4 T cells after COVID-19. Findings of the study overall: For convalescent patients, a median 86.3% of reactive clones surfaced exclusively after vaccination. Median SARS-CoV-2-reactive clonotype numbers went from 21 to 38; this increase was not significant.

The treatment denotes: roughly 10-day PBMC culture with coronavirus spike peptide pools or control peptides (ViraFEST assay). The CDR3 covers 13 residues. CDR1 and CDR2 from the germline V gene are DFQATT and SNEGSKA (reference sequence). With 1 base removed from V and 8 bases from J, the gap between germline ends came to 14 bases. The specimen was CD4+ T cells from blood, cultured in vitro. The receptor was derived from a human donor who had recovered from COVID-19. This chain connects TRBV20-1 to TRBJ1-2; D is perhaps TRBD1 (5 bases). DNA of the CDR3: TGCAGTGCTAGAGGGGTACAGGAATGGGGCTACACCTTC. This translates into CSARGVQEWGYTF.